This T cell receptor beta chain was captured in a study of cytomegalovirus exposure and HLA in healthy donors. In the study overall: Of the donors genotyped, approximately 400 in all, 81% fell in the Caucasian-associated ancestry cluster.

PCR was performed using 60 Vbeta and 13 Jbeta primers. The method was immunoSEQ multiplex PCR; TCRdb's version includes in-frame clones alone and lacks a portion of them. The table records about 190,000 clones, 80% to 90% of them present only once. CDR3 length equals 16 residues. V dropped 4 bases and J dropped 2; count of bases not matched to a gene: 3. CDR1 is MNHNS and CDR2 is SASEGT in the germline V gene. This clonotype was obtained from a man aged 30 to 45 in good health and CMV-seronegative. The specimen was PBMCs. The genes are TRBV6-1 and TRBJ2-1; 12 nucleotides align to TRBD2. In DNA form, the CDR3 reads TGTGCCAGCAGTGGAAGACTAGCGGGAGCCTACAATGAGCAGTTCTTC. Protein sequence: CASSGRLAGAYNEQFF.